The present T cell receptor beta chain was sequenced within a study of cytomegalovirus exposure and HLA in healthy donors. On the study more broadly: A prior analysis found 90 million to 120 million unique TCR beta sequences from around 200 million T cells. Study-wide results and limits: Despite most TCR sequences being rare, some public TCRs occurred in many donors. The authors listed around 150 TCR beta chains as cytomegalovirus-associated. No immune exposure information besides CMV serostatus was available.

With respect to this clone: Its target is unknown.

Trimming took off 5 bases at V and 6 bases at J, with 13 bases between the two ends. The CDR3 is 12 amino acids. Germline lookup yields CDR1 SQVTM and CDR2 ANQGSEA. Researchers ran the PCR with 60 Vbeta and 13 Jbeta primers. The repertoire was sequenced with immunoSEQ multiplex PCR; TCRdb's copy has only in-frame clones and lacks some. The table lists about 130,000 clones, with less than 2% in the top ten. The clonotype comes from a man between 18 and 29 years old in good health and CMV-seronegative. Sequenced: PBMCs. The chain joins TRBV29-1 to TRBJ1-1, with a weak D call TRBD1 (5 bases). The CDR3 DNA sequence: TGCAGCGTTCAGGGATTGCGCCCTGAAGCTTTCTTT. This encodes CSVQGLRPEAFF.